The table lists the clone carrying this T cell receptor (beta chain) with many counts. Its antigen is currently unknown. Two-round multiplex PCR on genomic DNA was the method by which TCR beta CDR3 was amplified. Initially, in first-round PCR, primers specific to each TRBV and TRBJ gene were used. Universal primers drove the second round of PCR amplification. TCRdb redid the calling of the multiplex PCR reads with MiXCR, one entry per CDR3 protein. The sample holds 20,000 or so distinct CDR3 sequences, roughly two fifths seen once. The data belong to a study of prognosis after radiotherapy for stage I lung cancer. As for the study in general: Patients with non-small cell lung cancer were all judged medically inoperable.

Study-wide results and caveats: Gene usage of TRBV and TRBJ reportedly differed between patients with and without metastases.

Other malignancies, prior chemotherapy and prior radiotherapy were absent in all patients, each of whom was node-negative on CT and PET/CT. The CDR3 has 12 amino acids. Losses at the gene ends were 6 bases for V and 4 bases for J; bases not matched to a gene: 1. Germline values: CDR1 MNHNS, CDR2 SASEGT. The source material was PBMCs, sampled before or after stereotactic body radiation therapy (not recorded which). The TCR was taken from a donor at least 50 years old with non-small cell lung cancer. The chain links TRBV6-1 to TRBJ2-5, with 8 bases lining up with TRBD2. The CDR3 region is CASRLAVETQYF. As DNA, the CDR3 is TGTGCCAGCAGACTAGCGGTAGAGACCCAGTACTTC.